These 21 T cell receptor beta chains came from one sample sequenced in a study of cytomegalovirus exposure and HLA in healthy donors. Clones were sequenced by immunoSEQ multiplex PCR, and TCRdb holds only the in-frame ones, with some missing. The table includes fewer than 200,000 clones, around 86% detected once. Material for sequencing was PBMCs. These receptors were taken from a man aged 30-40 years in good health and CMV-seropositive.

This rearrangement joins TRBV5-5 to TRBJ2-7; no firm D call. This CDR3 has 14 amino acids. The germline V gene encodes CDR1 SGHKS and CDR2 YYEKEE (reference sequence). V shed 1 base and J shed 3 bases, with 11 bases lying between them. The CDR3 reads CASSLLLSLYEQYF. In DNA, the CDR3 is TGTGCCAGCAGCTTGTTACTAAGCCTCTACGAGCAGTACTTC.

The chain recombines TRBV2 with TRBJ2-1, with a weak D call TRBD1 (6 bases). Germline CDR1 reads SNHLY; CDR2 reads FYNNEI. CDR3 length: 12 residues. Trimming removed 4 bases at V and 7 bases at J, with 8 bases between. CDR3 DNA sequence: TGTGCCAGCAGTGGAGACAGGAATGAGCAGTTCTTC. Translating it yields CASSGDRNEQFF.

Concerning this clone itself: Other nucleotide sequences from this sample produce the same CDR3. This chain links TRBV2 with TRBJ1-4, with 11 nucleotides matching TRBD1. The CDR3 spans 14 residues. Trimming at V came to 4 bases and at J to 7 bases, leaving 2 bases not matched to a gene. CDR1 and CDR2 (germline): SNHLY, FYNNEI. In DNA form, the CDR3 reads TGTGCCAGCAGTGGGACAGGGGGCGGTGAAAAACTGTTTTTT. Translating it yields CASSGTGGGEKLFF.

The count of this clone is one. V gene TRBV2 combines with J gene TRBJ2-1; 11 bases are a match to TRBD1. This CDR3 contains 17 residues. The J segment lost 5 bases and the V segment lost 5 bases, leaving 11 bases of the junction unmatched. Germline assignment: CDR1 SNHLY and CDR2 FYNNEI. The CDR3 here is CASSLAGWDRGNNEQFF. DNA for the CDR3: TGTGCCAGCAGTTTAGCGGGATGGGACAGGGGGAACAATGAGCAGTTCTTC. The variable domain in full, with the rest retrieved from reference TRBV2 and TRBJ2-1, is EPEVTQTPSHQVTQMGQEVILRCVPISNHLYFYWYRQILGQKVEFLVSFYNNEISEKSEIFDDQFSVERPDGSNFTLKIRSTKLEDSAMYFCASSLAGWDRGNNEQFFGPGTRLTVL.

The V call is TRBV5-1, the J call TRBJ1-1; no clear D gene. Germline-derived CDR1 and CDR2 are SGHRS and YFSETQ. The CDR3 covers 13 residues. V dropped 3 bases and J dropped 4 bases, with 10 bases sitting between them. In nucleotides, the CDR3 is TGCGCCAGCAGCTCGAGGGTAACCACTGAAGCTTTCTTT. It is translated as CASSSRVTTEAFF.

This clone was detected once. This chain connects TRBV19 to TRBJ2-1, with D possibly TRBD2 on 6 matching bases. CDR1 and CDR2 (germline): LNHDA, SQIVND (reference sequence). CDR3 length: 13 residues. Between the trimmed V and J ends, which lost 3 bases and 5 bases, there was a span of 8 bases. DNA of the CDR3: TGTGCCAGTAGTATGGGCGGGAACAATGAGCAGTTCTTC. It translates to CASSMGGNNEQFF.

The J gene is TRBJ2-5, the V gene TRBV9; no clear D. CDR1 is SGDLS and CDR2 is YYNGEE in the germline V gene. Trimming cost V 2 bases and J 1 base, with 9 bases left between them. This CDR3 spans 14 amino acids. The CDR3 DNA reads as TGTGCCAGCAGCGTCTCGACGGTCCAAGAGACCCAGTACTTC. Protein product: CASSVSTVQETQYF. Variable domain in full (rest from reference TRBV9 and TRBJ2-5): DSGVTQTPKHLITATGQRVTLRCSPRSGDLSVYWYQQSLDQGLQFLIQYYNGEERAKGNILERFSAQQFPDLHSELNLSSLELGDSALYFCASSVSTVQETQYFGPGTRLLVL.

The chain combines TRBV9 with TRBJ2-1; TRBD2 matches 14 bases. The J segment lost 8 bases and the V segment lost 3 bases, leaving 1 base of the junction unmatched. This CDR3 region has 14 residues. CDR1 is SGDLS, CDR2 YYNGEE, per germline. CDR3 region: CASSAGLAGDEQFF. The CDR3 DNA sequence: TGTGCCAGCAGCGCGGGACTAGCGGGGGATGAGCAGTTCTTC. The complete variable domain, with remaining parts taken from reference TRBV9 and TRBJ2-1, reads DSGVTQTPKHLITATGQRVTLRCSPRSGDLSVYWYQQSLDQGLQFLIQYYNGEERAKGNILERFSAQQFPDLHSELNLSSLELGDSALYFCASSAGLAGDEQFFGPGTRLTVL.

This clone was found once. The chain uses TRBV9 and TRBJ2-2, with D perhaps matching TRBD2 (6 bases). The V gene lost 4 bases and the J gene lost 5 bases, with 15 bases spanning the gap. This CDR3 is built from 15 residues. Per the germline V gene, CDR1 is SGDLS and CDR2 is YYNGEE. DNA for the CDR3: TGTGCCAGCAGCTCAGAGGGACTTTCAACCGGGGAGCTGTTTTTT. This sequence encodes CASSSEGLSTGELFF.

This clone has just one count. V is TRBV7-2 and J is TRBJ1-6; unclear D gene. Germline V CDR1 and CDR2: SGHTA, FQGNSA. The length of the CDR3 is 12 residues. The V gene lost 6 bases and the J gene lost 14 bases, with 14 bases spanning the gap. CDR3 amino acids: CASSLGEGTLHF. The CDR3 DNA is TGTGCCAGCAGTCTTGGCGAGGGCACCCTCCACTTT. The whole variable domain, remainder taken from reference TRBV7-2 and TRBJ1-6, is GAGVSQSPSNKVTEKGKDVELRCDPISGHTALYWYRQSLGQGLEFLIYFQGNSAPDKSGLPSDRFSAERTGGSVSTLTIQRTQQEDSAVYLCASSLGEGTLHFGNGTRLTVT.

V is TRBV28 and J is TRBJ2-1; the D gene is possibly TRBD1 (6 bases). V dropped 4 bases and J dropped 4 bases, with 17 bases sitting between them. The CDR3 loop spans 16 amino acids. CDR1 is MDHEN, CDR2 SYDVKM, per germline. This CDR3 is CASSSLGTPLYNEQFF. CDR3 sequence (DNA): TGTGCCAGCAGTTCCCTAGGGACACCGTTGTACAATGAGCAGTTCTTC.

The chain couples TRBV27 to TRBJ2-2; 8 positions match TRBD1. The CDR3 totals 18 residues. Trimming took 8 bases from V and 5 from J; bases not matched to a gene: 19. Per the germline V gene, CDR1 is MNHEY and CDR2 is SMNVEV (reference sequence). The chain's CDR3 is CASGLGWGAGGETGELFF. The CDR3 DNA follows: TGTGCCAGCGGCTTAGGGTGGGGGGCAGGGGGCGAAACCGGGGAGCTGTTTTTT.

The chain links TRBV30 to TRBJ2-1, with unresolved D. The CDR3 runs to 11 residues. Germline CDR1 and CDR2: GTSNPN and SVGIG (reference sequence). V was shortened by 3 bases and J by 8 bases, with 8 bases between the two germline ends. CDR3 nucleotides: TGTGCCTGGAGCCACGGCGATGAGCAGTTCTTC. It codes for CAWSHGDEQFF.

The genes are TRBV5-1 and TRBJ2-7, with D perhaps matching TRBD1 (6 bases). V lost 4 bases, J lost 5 bases, and 16 bases lay in between. CDR3 size: 14 residues. The germline V gene encodes CDR1 SGHRS and CDR2 YFSETQ. CDR3 region: CASSPDRLTNEQYF. The CDR3 bases are TGCGCCAGCAGCCCGGACAGACTAACGAACGAGCAGTACTTC.

V gene TRBV5-1 combines with J gene TRBJ2-6; D remains unclear. V was trimmed by 2 bases and J by 4 bases, leaving 7 bases between them. Germline V gives CDR1 SGHRS, CDR2 YFSETQ. The CDR3 length is 14 residues. CDR3 sequence reads: CASSFSLGANVLTF. Here the CDR3 DNA reads TGCGCCAGCAGCTTTAGTCTAGGGGCCAACGTCCTGACTTTC. Based on the CDR3 plus reference TRBV5-1 and TRBJ2-6, the full variable domain is KAGVTQTPRYLIKTRGQQVTLSCSPISGHRSVSWYQQTPGQGLQFLFEYFSETQRNKGNFPGRFSGRQFSNSRSEMNVSTLELGDSALYLCASSFSLGANVLTFGAGSRLTVL.

This chain uses TRBV7-9 with TRBJ2-5; unclear D gene. The CDR3 consists of 12 residues. V gave up 0 bases and J gave up 5 bases, with 4 bases separating them. In germline, CDR1 is SEHNR, CDR2 FQNEAQ (reference sequence). The CDR3 sequence is CASSLALETQYF. DNA of the CDR3: TGTGCCAGCAGCTTAGCATTGGAGACCCAGTACTTC.

The chain uses TRBV7-6 and TRBJ2-7; D tentatively reads TRBD1 or TRBD2 (5 bases each). Deletions cut 3 bases from V and 6 bases from J, with 12 bases between. The CDR3 length is 13 residues. CDR1 is SGHVS and CDR2 is FNYEAQ in the germline V gene. The CDR3 is CASSLGDLVEQYF. Written as DNA, the CDR3 is TGTGCCAGCAGCTTGGGGGACCTGGTCGAGCAGTACTTC.

Turning to this clone: At one end, the junction sequence differs from germline, possibly due to a read error. The chain has TRBV6-1 and TRBJ2-7; D not certain. There are 14 residues in the CDR3. CDR1 is MNHNS and CDR2 is SASEGT in the germline V gene. The CDR3 nucleotides are TGTGCCAGCAGTCTGCTAACTTCTTCTCCGACCCCGAACTTC. This encodes CASSLLTSSPTPNF.

The chain combines TRBV9 with TRBJ2-7; D perhaps matches TRBD2 (6 bases). Germline lookup yields CDR1 SGDLS and CDR2 YYNGEE. V was trimmed by 0 bases and J by 2 bases, leaving 12 bases between them. The CDR3 contains 15 residues. In DNA form, the CDR3 reads TGTGCCAGCAGCGTAGAGGCGGGACTCGCCTACGAGCAGTACTTC. Its protein product is CASSVEAGLAYEQYF.

The rearrangement uses TRBV11-3 and TRBJ2-7, with a weak D call TRBD2 (6 bases). Trimming took off 5 bases at V and 0 bases at J, with 17 bases between the two ends. Germline CDR1 is SGHNT and CDR2 is YENEEA. CDR3 length: 16 residues. DNA of the CDR3: TGTGCCAGCAGCCCACCGGGGGTTTCCAGCTCCTACGAGCAGTACTTC. Amino acids: CASSPPGVSSSYEQYF.

This clone was detected only a few times. The rearrangement links TRBV25-1 to TRBJ1-1; no definite D call. CDR1 is MGHDK, CDR2 SYGVNS, per germline. This CDR3 contains 13 residues. Between the trimmed V and J ends, which lost 0 bases and 7 bases, there was a span of 9 bases. For the CDR3, the DNA is TGTGCCAGCAGTGAATACGGGAAGGGTGAAGCTTTCTTT. Protein product: CASSEYGKGEAFF.